These 22 T cell receptor beta chains originate from one sample sequenced in a study of spatial heterogeneity in lung cancer. MiXCR, applied by TCRdb to the 5' RACE reads, yields one record per CDR3 protein. The table has some 54,000 distinct CDR3 sequences, less than 9% seen once. As for time point: blood at routine non-recurrence follow-up after resection. Whole RNA came from tumor, nontumor lung or frozen PBMC and was sequenced without being sorted. Source: PBMCs, taken at follow-up. The receptor source for this set is a female donor with early-stage non-small cell lung cancer.

This clonotype was seen ten or more times. The chain combines TRBV29-1 with TRBJ2-4, with 7 bases fitting TRBD1. The CDR3 has 13 residues. Per germline, CDR1 SQVTM and CDR2 ANQGSEA. J gave up 12 bases and V 5 bases, and 13 bases lay outside the gene matches. The CDR3 DNA sequence: TGCAGCGTTACCGACAGGGTCATGGCCAATCAGTACTTC. Translation gives CSVTDRVMANQYF.

V and J are TRBV19 and TRBJ1-1, with D possibly TRBD1 on 6 matching bases. The germline V and J ends were trimmed by 6 bases and 2 bases, with 13 bases remaining between them. The V gene's germline CDR1 is LNHDA and CDR2 SQIVND (reference sequence). CDR3 length: 14 amino acids. The CDR3 DNA reads as TGTGCCAGTAGAATGAAGGGGGTTAACACTGAAGCTTTCTTT. As protein: CASRMKGVNTEAFF.

This clonotype was recorded a few times. V and J are TRBV3-1 and TRBJ2-7; D is possibly TRBD2 (6 bases). The germline gives CDR1 LGHDT, CDR2 YNNKEL (reference sequence). Trimming took 10 bases from V and 4 from J, leaving 14 bases between them. The CDR3 covers 12 residues. CDR3 sequence: CATGGYLYEQYF. The CDR3 bases are TGTGCCACTGGGGGGTACCTTTACGAGCAGTACTTC.

This clonotype showed up just a few times. The chain has TRBV2 and TRBJ2-1; D is possibly TRBD2 (6 bases). Deletions cut 4 bases from V and 6 bases from J, with 13 bases between. Germline V lookup: CDR1 SNHLY, CDR2 FYNNEI. This CDR3 spans 14 amino acids. The CDR3 DNA reads TGTGCCAGCAGTGTTCTAGCGCCGGGCAATGAGCAGTTCTTC. This sequence encodes CASSVLAPGNEQFF.

This clonotype turned up a few times. The V gene is TRBV4-1, the J gene TRBJ1-2, with D tentatively TRBD1 (6 bases). Trimming stripped 1 base from V and 4 bases from J, with 13 bases between. Germline CDR1 is MGHRA and CDR2 is YSYEKL. CDR3 length: 15 residues. Written as DNA, the CDR3 is TGCGCCAGCAGCCAAGGGGTGGACAGACCCTATGGCTACACCTTC. The encoded protein is CASSQGVDRPYGYTF.

This clonotype was detected ten times or more. The CDR3: CASSRTAEKLFF. CDR3 DNA: TGTGCCAGCAGCCGGACAGCTGAAAAACTGTTTTTT. This rearrangement joins TRBV7-8 to TRBJ1-4, with a possible D match to TRBD1 (6 bases). The V end was cut by 5 bases, the J end by 7 bases, with 8 bases between. This CDR3 spans 12 amino acids. The V gene's germline CDR1 is SGHVS and CDR2 FQNEAQ.

This clonotype was counted ten times or more. The genes are TRBV2 and TRBJ2-7; 8 nucleotides line up with TRBD1. The CDR3 covers 13 residues. In germline, CDR1 is SNHLY, CDR2 FYNNEI. V trimming: 5 bases; J trimming: 5 bases; junction bases outside the gene matches: 5. The CDR3 DNA is TGTGCCAGCAGTCCGGACAGGGACAACGAGCAGTACTTC. Its protein product is CASSPDRDNEQYF.

Many counts were recorded for this clonotype. Written as DNA, the CDR3 is TGCAGCGCAGGGCGTCCTAGCGAGATGGGTGAGACCCAGTACTTC. It specifies CSAGRPSEMGETQYF. The genes are TRBV29-1 and TRBJ2-5; D is perhaps TRBD2 (6 bases). This CDR3 has 15 amino acids. The V gene lost 7 bases and the J gene lost 5 bases, with 23 bases spanning the gap. Germline assignment: CDR1 SQVTM and CDR2 ANQGSEA.

This clonotype has at least ten counts. The chain combines TRBV28 with TRBJ2-3; a possible D gene is TRBD1 (6 bases). The CDR3 spans 14 residues. The germline CDR1 and CDR2 sequences are MDHEN and SYDVKM. V lost 5 bases, J lost 5 bases, and 14 bases lay in between. CDR3 in amino acids: CASSRPGAGDTQYF. Written as DNA, the CDR3 is TGTGCCAGCAGTCGGCCAGGGGCCGGAGATACGCAGTATTTT.

This clonotype was found many times. The chain carries TRBV6-6 and TRBJ1-2; D possibly corresponds to TRBD1 (5 bases). Trimming shortened V by 8 bases and J by 6 bases, and 13 bases separated the two germline ends. The CDR3 contains 12 residues. CDR1 is MNHNY, CDR2 SVGAGI, per germline (reference sequence). The CDR3 loop is CASHSRDHGYTF. CDR3 DNA: TGTGCCAGCCACAGCAGGGACCATGGCTACACCTTC.

The chain recombines TRBV18 with TRBJ2-3; D is uncertain. V lost 6 bases and J 2 bases, leaving 9 bases between the germline ends. The CDR3 totals 13 residues. The V gene's germline CDR1 is KGHSH and CDR2 LQKENI. The CDR3 DNA is TGTGCCAGCTCCTCCCATCCCACAGATACGCAGTATTTT. Translation gives CASSSHPTDTQYF.

There are many counts of this clonotype. The chain has TRBV18 and TRBJ1-2, with D possibly TRBD1 on 6 matching bases. V was clipped by 6 bases and J by 7 bases, with 15 bases between them. This CDR3 spans 13 amino acids. Germline CDR1 reads KGHSH; CDR2 reads LQKENI. The CDR3: CASSGTSTGGYTF. The CDR3 DNA is TGTGCCAGCTCCGGGACATCCACTGGTGGCTACACCTTC.

This clonotype showed up just a few times. The chain joins TRBV7-2 to TRBJ1-1; D gene ambiguous. The CDR3 is made up of 14 amino acids. Germline V gene data show CDR1 as SGHTA and CDR2 as FQGNSA. Trimming stripped 2 bases from V and 5 bases from J, with 12 bases between. DNA for the CDR3: TGTGCCAGCAGCTTATGGGGTATACGGACTGAAGCTTTCTTT. Translation: CASSLWGIRTEAFF.

The V call is TRBV15, the J call TRBJ2-4, with D possibly being TRBD1 or TRBD2 (5 bases each). This CDR3 has 15 amino acids. V lost 4 bases, J lost 9 bases, and 19 bases lay in between. Germline V gene lookup returns CDR1 LNHNV and CDR2 YYDKDF (reference sequence). The CDR3 sequence: CATSNLGSGRAIQYF. The CDR3 bases are TGTGCCACCAGCAACTTGGGGTCGGGACGAGCCATTCAGTACTTC.

This clonotype was detected a few times. The rearrangement uses TRBV5-5 and TRBJ1-5; no reliable D call. Trimming removed 1 base at V and 7 bases at J, with 6 bases between. The CDR3 consists of 12 residues. Germline CDR1 and CDR2: SGHKS and YYEKEE (reference sequence). This chain's CDR3 is CASSLSGQPQHF. The CDR3 nucleotides read TGTGCCAGCAGCTTGTCTGGGCAGCCCCAGCATTTT.

The table lists this clonotype with many counts. The gene calls are TRBV5-5 and TRBJ1-1, with 8 bases lining up with TRBD1. V dropped 0 bases and J dropped 6; count of bases not matched to a gene: 7. From germline, CDR1 is SGHKS and CDR2 YYEKEE (reference sequence). The CDR3 consists of 15 residues. Written as DNA, the CDR3 is TGTGCCAGCAGCTTGGGTGTGGGGACAGGCGCTGAAGCTTTCTTT. It encodes CASSLGVGTGAEAFF.

V is TRBV7-2 and J is TRBJ2-2, with D perhaps TRBD2 (5 bases). This CDR3 is 17 amino acids long. Germline V gene sequence: CDR1 SGHTA, CDR2 FQGNSA. Trimming left V 3 bases short and J 2 bases short, with 16 bases between. CDR3 nucleotide sequence: TGTGCCAGCAGCTTCCCACCTCGGACTGGAAACACCGGGGAGCTGTTTTTT. This sequence encodes CASSFPPRTGNTGELFF.

This clonotype was seen at least ten times. The chain is built from TRBV3-1 and TRBJ2-7; D ambiguous. The CDR3 length is 13 residues. CDR1 is LGHDT and CDR2 is YNNKEL in the germline V gene (reference sequence). The V and J ends lost 0 bases and 1 base respectively, with 4 bases between them. CDR3 sequence: CASSQDGSYEQYF. DNA for the CDR3: TGTGCCAGCAGCCAAGACGGATCCTACGAGCAGTACTTC.

A few counts support this clonotype. This chain joins TRBV29-1 and TRBJ1-3, with no clear D. The CDR3 is 16 residues long. In germline, CDR1 is SQVTM, CDR2 ANQGSEA. V shed 7 bases and J shed 0 bases, with 19 bases lying between them. The CDR3: CSGPPGVESSGNTIYF. The DNA for the CDR3 is TGCAGCGGCCCCCCCGGTGTGGAGAGCTCTGGAAACACCATATATTTT.

In its sample, this clonotype was seen many times. This chain links TRBV19 with TRBJ2-1, with D tentatively TRBD1 or TRBD2 (5 bases each). Trimming cost V 3 bases and J 9 bases, with 12 bases left between them. The germline gives CDR1 LNHDA, CDR2 SQIVND (reference sequence). This CDR3 contains 13 residues. CDR3: CASSIGGLFEQFF. The CDR3 DNA reads TGTGCCAGTAGTATTGGGGGTCTTTTTGAGCAGTTCTTC.

The table lists this clonotype with many counts. This chain joins TRBV5-4 and TRBJ2-2; D remains ambiguous. Germline CDR1 reads SGHNT; CDR2 reads YYREEE (reference sequence). The ends were cut back, 4 bases at V and 3 bases at J, with 13 bases in the middle. The CDR3 runs 15 residues. This CDR3 is CASSPTTVDTGELFF. CDR3 nucleotide sequence: TGTGCCAGCAGCCCAACGACCGTTGACACCGGGGAGCTGTTTTTT.

This clonotype was recorded many times. J is TRBJ1-1 and V is TRBV28; D is ambiguous. Germline V gene data show CDR1 as MDHEN and CDR2 as SYDVKM. The V end lost 7 bases, the J end lost 3 bases, and 21 bases lay between the germline ends. There are 16 residues in the CDR3. The CDR3: CASILGSASQDTEAFF. CDR3 DNA sequence: TGTGCCAGCATCCTAGGTAGCGCCTCCCAAGACACTGAAGCTTTCTTT.